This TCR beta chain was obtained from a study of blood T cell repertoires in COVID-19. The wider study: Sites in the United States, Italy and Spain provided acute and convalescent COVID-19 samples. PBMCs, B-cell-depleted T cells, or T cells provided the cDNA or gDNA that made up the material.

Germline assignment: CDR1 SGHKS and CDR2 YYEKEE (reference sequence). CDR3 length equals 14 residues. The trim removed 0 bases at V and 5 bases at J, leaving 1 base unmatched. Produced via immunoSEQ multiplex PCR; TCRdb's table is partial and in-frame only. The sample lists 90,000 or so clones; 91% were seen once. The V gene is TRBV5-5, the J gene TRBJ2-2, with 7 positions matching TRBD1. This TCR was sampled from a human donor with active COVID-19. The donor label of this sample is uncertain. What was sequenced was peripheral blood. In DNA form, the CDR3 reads TGTGCCAGCAGCTTGGCAGGGGGAACCGGGGAGCTGTTTTTT. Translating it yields CASSLAGGTGELFF. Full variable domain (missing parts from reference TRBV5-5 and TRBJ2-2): DAGVTQSPTHLIKTRGQQVTLRCSPISGHKSVSWYQQVLGQGPQFIFQYYEKEERGRGNFPDRFSARQFPNYSSELNVNALLLGDSALYLCASSLAGGTGELFFGEGSRLTVL.